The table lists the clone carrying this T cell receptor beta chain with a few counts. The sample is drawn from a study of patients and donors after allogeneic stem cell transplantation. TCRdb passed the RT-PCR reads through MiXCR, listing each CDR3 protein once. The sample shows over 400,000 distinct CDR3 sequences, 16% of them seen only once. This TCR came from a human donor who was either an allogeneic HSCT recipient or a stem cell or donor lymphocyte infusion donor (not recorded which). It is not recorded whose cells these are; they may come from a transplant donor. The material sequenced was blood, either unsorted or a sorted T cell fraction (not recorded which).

CDR3 in amino acids: CASSPQGTMNTEAFF. The CDR3 DNA sequence: TGTGCCAGCAGCCCCCAGGGGACCATGAACACTGAAGCTTTCTTT. The chain carries TRBV3-1 and TRBJ1-1; a weak D match, TRBD1 (6 bases). Trimming pared 4 bases from V and 0 bases from J, leaving 12 bases between. This CDR3 has 15 residues. Germline V gene lookup returns CDR1 LGHDT and CDR2 YNNKEL (reference sequence).